The 3 T cell receptor beta chains given below trace back to one sample, sequenced in a study of shared clonotypes between healthy human individuals (dated by TCRdb to about 2020). To prepare the library, the immunoSEQ multiplex PCR assay was applied. TCRdb re-hosts the immuneACCESS table, in-frame sequences only. Its copies lack some clones; in the studies checked, an unresolved V gene accounts for under half of them, and the cause for the rest is not known. The sample has fewer than 700,000 clones on record, 70% to 80% of them singletons. The ten largest clones represent 12% of the sample. Sequenced material: PBMCs. The receptor source for this set is a woman aged 40 to 50 in good health. Some clones in this sample may be carry-over from other donors' samples.

The chain recombines TRBV6-6 with TRBJ2-7; TRBD2 agrees at 15 bases. Losses at the gene ends were 4 bases for V and 3 bases for J; bases not matched to a gene: 4. Germline V gives CDR1 MNHNY, CDR2 SVGAGI (reference sequence). The CDR3 is made up of 16 amino acids. The CDR3 DNA reads TGTGCCAGCAGTTCCCCGGGACTAGCGGGAGGCTACGAGCAGTACTTC. Amino acids: CASSSPGLAGGYEQYF.

As for this clone: Additional DNA sequences in this sample encode the identical CDR3. The V call is TRBV29-1, the J call TRBJ2-7; D not resolved. Germline CDR1 reads SQVTM; CDR2 reads ANQGSEA. Trimming took 6 bases from V and 0 from J, leaving 9 bases between them. The CDR3 covers 12 residues. Written as DNA, the CDR3 is TGCAGCGTCTCGGGCCTCTCCTACGAGCAGTACTTC. Translation gives CSVSGLSYEQYF.

V is TRBV30 and J is TRBJ2-7; TRBD2 matches 7 bases. Trimming cost V 3 bases and J 0 bases; bases outside gene matches: 5. Germline V CDR1 and CDR2: GTSNPN, SVGIG (reference sequence). This CDR3 is 14 amino acids long. CDR3 nucleotides: TGTGCCTGGAGCCGACGGGGGGACTCCTACGAGCAGTACTTC. Translated: CAWSRRGDSYEQYF.